These T cell receptor beta chains were read from a single sample in a study of long-term antiretroviral therapy in people with HIV. Libraries were prepared by immunoSEQ multiplex PCR; TCRdb keeps only in-frame clonotypes and omits some of them. The sample shows 16,000 or so clones, about 88% of them seen only once. Sequencing used unsorted PBMCs, obtained 0.5 years after starting antiretroviral therapy. The receptors were sampled from a middle-aged woman with HIV. The CDR3 runs from the conserved cysteine through the conserved F or W. D genes are given only for firm matches. For some rows the clone size is stated as once, few or many, or as a class when expanded; others skip it.

- | TRBJ2-2 | TRBV6-4 | TRBD2 | CASRGLAGGPGTGELFF | TGTGCCAGCAGGGGTTTGGCGGGAGGGCCCGGCACCGGGGAGCTGTTTTTT
few | TRBJ2-7 | TRBV10-3 | - | CAISDRDTSYEQYF | TGTGCCATCAGTGACCGGGACACGTCCTACGAGCAGTACTTC
- | TRBJ1-2 | TRBV4-1 | - | CASSHRGAGYGYTF | TGCGCCAGCAGCCATCGGGGGGCAGGTTATGGCTACACCTTC
- | TRBJ2-7 | TRBV28 | TRBD1 | CASTGAGGNSYEQYF | TGTGCCAGCACTGGGGCAGGGGGCAATTCCTACGAGCAGTACTTC
once | TRBJ2-1 | TRBV19 | - | CASSTQGHSYNEQFF | TGTGCCAGTAGTACACAGGGTCACTCCTACAATGAGCAGTTCTTC
- | TRBJ2-2 | TRBV25-1 | TRBD2 | CASRPQREGAGELFF | TGTGCCAGCAGACCTCAGCGGGAGGGGGCCGGGGAGCTGTTTTTT
- | TRBJ2-7 | TRBV10-3 | TRBD2 | CAIGGGEAYEQYF | TGTGCCATCGGCGGGGGGGAAGCCTACGAGCAGTACTTC
- | TRBJ1-1 | TRBV27 | - | CASRQGQSYTEAFF | TGTGCCAGCAGGCAGGGCCAGAGTTACACTGAAGCTTTCTTT
- | TRBJ2-1 | TRBV29-1 | - | CSVGIGSGEQFF | TGCAGCGTTGGCATCGGGAGCGGGGAGCAGTTCTTC
- | TRBJ2-7 | TRBV19 | - | CASSAVGRFSYEQYF | TGTGCCAGTAGTGCAGTCGGACGTTTCTCCTACGAGCAGTACTTC
- | TRBJ2-5 | TRBV9 | - | CASSARAPRTEETQYF | TGTGCCAGCAGCGCTAGGGCCCCGCGGACGGAAGAGACCCAGTACTTC
once | TRBJ2-6 | TRBV4-1 | - | CASSPTGAGSSGANVLTF | TGCGCCAGCAGCCCCACCGGGGCGGGCAGCTCTGGGGCCAACGTCCTGACTTTC
few | TRBJ2-1 | TRBV18 | - | CASTPRRLANEQFF | TGTGCCAGCACCCCAAGGAGGCTAGCAAATGAGCAGTTCTTC
- | TRBJ1-1 | TRBV6-4 | TRBD1 | CASRRLQGADEAFF | TGTGCCAGCAGGCGACTACAGGGGGCCGATGAAGCTTTCTTT
- | TRBJ2-3 | TRBV7-9 | - | CASSFGTSTDTQYF | TGTGCCAGCAGCTTTGGCACAAGCACAGATACGCAGTATTTT
- | TRBJ2-7 | TRBV27 | TRBD2 | CASSYSGFSYEQYF | TGTGCCAGCAGTTATAGCGGGTTCTCCTACGAGCAGTACTTC
- | TRBJ1-4 | TRBV7-9 | - | CASSPYPGTVRVF | TGTGCCAGCAGCCCGTATCCCGGGACGGTCCGTGTTTTT
- | TRBJ2-7 | TRBV5-8 | - | CASSSSGTSEQYF | TGTGCCAGCAGCAGCTCCGGGACAAGCGAGCAGTACTTC
- | TRBJ2-1 | TRBV12-5 | TRBD1 | CASGSRRQGRPSQYNEQFF | TGTGCTAGTGGTTCCCGCCGACAGGGGCGTCCCTCCCAATACAATGAGCAGTTCTTC
- | TRBJ2-2 | TRBV7-3 | - | CASSLTTAWANTGELFF | TGTGCCAGCAGCTTAACGACAGCCTGGGCGAACACCGGGGAGCTGTTTTTT
few | TRBJ2-3 | TRBV11-2 | TRBD1 | CASSVTGGRDTQYF | TGTGCCAGCAGCGTGACAGGGGGGAGAGATACGCAGTATTTT
- | TRBJ2-2 | TRBV28 | TRBD2 | CASSSGSVQGELFF | TGTGCCAGCAGTAGCGGGAGCGTTCAAGGGGAGCTGTTTTTT
- | TRBJ1-4 | TRBV18 | - | CASSPGNEKLFF | TGTGCCAGCTCACCAGGGAATGAAAAACTGTTTTTT
- | TRBJ2-2 | TRBV5-1 | TRBD2 | CASSRTSGRASAGELFF | TGCGCCAGCAGCAGGACTAGCGGGAGGGCTTCGGCCGGGGAGCTGTTTTTT
- | TRBJ2-3 | TRBV11-2 | - | CASSPPGRTDTQYF | TGTGCCAGCAGCCCCCCGGGCCGCACAGATACGCAGTATTTT
- | TRBJ2-7 | TRBV7-9 | TRBD2 | CASSATVAGAYEQYF | TGTGCCAGCAGCGCGACGGTAGCGGGTGCCTACGAGCAGTACTTC
- | TRBJ2-3 | TRBV4-1 | TRBD2 | CASSRGEAGGRTDTQYF | TGCGCCAGCAGCCGGGGGGAGGCGGGAGGACGCACAGATACGCAGTATTTT
- | TRBJ2-2 | TRBV7-6 | TRBD1 | CASSLARGHDTGELFF | TGTGCCAGCAGCTTAGCCAGGGGGCACGACACCGGGGAGCTGTTTTTT